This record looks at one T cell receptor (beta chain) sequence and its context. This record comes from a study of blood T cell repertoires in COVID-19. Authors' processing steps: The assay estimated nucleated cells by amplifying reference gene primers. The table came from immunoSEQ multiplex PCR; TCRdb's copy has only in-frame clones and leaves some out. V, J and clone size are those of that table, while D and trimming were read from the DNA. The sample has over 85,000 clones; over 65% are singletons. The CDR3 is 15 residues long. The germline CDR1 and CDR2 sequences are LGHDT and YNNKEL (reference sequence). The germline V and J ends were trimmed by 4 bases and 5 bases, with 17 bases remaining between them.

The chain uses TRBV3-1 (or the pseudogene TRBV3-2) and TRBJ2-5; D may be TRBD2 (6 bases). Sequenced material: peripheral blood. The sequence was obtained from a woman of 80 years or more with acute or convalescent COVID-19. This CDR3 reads CASSPSKTSSETQYF. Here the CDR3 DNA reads TGTGCCAGCAGCCCAAGCAAGACTAGTAGCGAGACCCAGTACTTC.